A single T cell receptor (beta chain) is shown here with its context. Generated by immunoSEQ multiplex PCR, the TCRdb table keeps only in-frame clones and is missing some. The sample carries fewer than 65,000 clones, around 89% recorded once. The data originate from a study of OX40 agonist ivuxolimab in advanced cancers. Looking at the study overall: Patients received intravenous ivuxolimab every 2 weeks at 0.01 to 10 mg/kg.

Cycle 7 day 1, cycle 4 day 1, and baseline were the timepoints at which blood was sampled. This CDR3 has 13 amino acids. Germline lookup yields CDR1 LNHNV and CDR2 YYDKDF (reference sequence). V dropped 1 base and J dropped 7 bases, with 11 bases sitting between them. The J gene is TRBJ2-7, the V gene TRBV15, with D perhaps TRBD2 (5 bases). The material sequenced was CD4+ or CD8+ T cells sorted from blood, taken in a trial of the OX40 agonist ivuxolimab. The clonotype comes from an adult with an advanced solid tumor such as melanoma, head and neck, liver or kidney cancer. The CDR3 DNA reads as TGTGCCACCAGCAGAGCGGAGGAGAGGGAGCAGTACTTC. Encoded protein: CATSRAEEREQYF.